This entry concerns a single T cell receptor beta chain. The data originate from a study of blood T cells in healthy people across ages. Overall study context: Template switching retrieved approximately one barcoded beta molecule for each two T cells.

The use of a sample-barcoded 5' primer and a J-beta primer mix characterized a second PCR of 7 to 11 cycles. TCRdb itself ran the 5' RACE reads through MiXCR, one entry per CDR3 protein. This sample yields 1.5 million to 2 million distinct CDR3 sequences, of which about 49% are seen a single time; 2.1% belongs to the top ten. Trimming took 8 bases from V and 4 from J; bases not matched to a gene: 3. The CDR3 runs 12 residues. Germline CDR1 DFQATT, CDR2 SNEGSKA (reference sequence). This TCR derives from a woman between 40 and 50 years old in good health. Sequenced input: blood. J is TRBJ2-5 and V is TRBV20-1, with TRBD1 matching 11 bases. Written as DNA, the CDR3 is TGCAGTTCCGGGACAGGGGGAGAGACCCAGTACTTC. It is translated as CSSGTGGETQYF.